This section outlines one T cell receptor beta chain sequence together with its context. The data originate from a study of blood T cell repertoires in COVID-19. Study background: Researchers got acute and convalescent COVID-19 samples from the United States, Italy and Spain.

Authors' processing steps: Estimation of nucleated cell counts was performed using reference gene primer amplification. The data were produced by immunoSEQ multiplex PCR, yet TCRdb's version contains in-frame clones alone and is incomplete. That table supplies the V and J calls and clone size; D and trimming were determined from the DNA. Counted here are more than 65,000 clones, roughly 87% occurring once; the ten biggest clones make up over 5%. The TCR was taken from a man aged 55 to 70 with acute or convalescent COVID-19. The sequencing input was peripheral blood.

The CDR3 loop reads CASSLPGSGNTIYF. As DNA, the CDR3 is TGTGCCAGCAGCCTACCGGGCTCTGGAAACACCATATATTTT. The chain couples TRBV14 to TRBJ1-3; D remains unclear. Between the trimmed V and J ends, which lost 4 bases and 0 bases, there was a span of 7 bases. CDR1 and CDR2 from the germline V gene are SGHDN and FVKESK. The CDR3 totals 14 residues. The full variable domain, with the rest looked up from reference TRBV14 and TRBJ1-3, is EAGVTQFPSHSVIEKGQTVTLRCDPISGHDNLYWYRRVMGKEIKFLLHFVKESKQDESGMPNNRFLAERTGGTYSTLKVQPAELEDSGVYFCASSLPGSGNTIYFGEGSWLTVV.